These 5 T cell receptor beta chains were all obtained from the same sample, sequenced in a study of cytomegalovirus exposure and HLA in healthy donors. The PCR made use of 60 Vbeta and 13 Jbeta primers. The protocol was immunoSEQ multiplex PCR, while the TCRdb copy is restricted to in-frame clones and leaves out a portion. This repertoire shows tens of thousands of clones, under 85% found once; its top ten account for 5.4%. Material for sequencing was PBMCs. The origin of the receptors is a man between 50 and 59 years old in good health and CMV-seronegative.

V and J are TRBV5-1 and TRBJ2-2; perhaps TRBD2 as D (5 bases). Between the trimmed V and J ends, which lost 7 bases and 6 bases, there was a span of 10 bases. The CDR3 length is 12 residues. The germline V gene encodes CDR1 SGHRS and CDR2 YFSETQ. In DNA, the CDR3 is TGCGCCAGCGATCACGGGGCCGGGGAGCTGTTTTTT. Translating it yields CASDHGAGELFF. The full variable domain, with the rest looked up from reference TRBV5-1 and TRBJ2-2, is KAGVTQTPRYLIKTRGQQVTLSCSPISGHRSVSWYQQTPGQGLQFLFEYFSETQRNKGNFPGRFSGRQFSNSRSEMNVSTLELGDSALYLCASDHGAGELFFGEGSRLTVL.

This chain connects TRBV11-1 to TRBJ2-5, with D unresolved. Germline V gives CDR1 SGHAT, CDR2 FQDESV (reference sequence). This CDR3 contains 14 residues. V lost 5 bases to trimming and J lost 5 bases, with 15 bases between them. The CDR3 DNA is TGTGCCAGCAGCCTGCCCCTGGCGGCGGAGACCCAGTACTTC. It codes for CASSLPLAAETQYF. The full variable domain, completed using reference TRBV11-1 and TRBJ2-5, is EAEVAQSPRYKITEKSQAVAFWCDPISGHATLYWYRQILGQGPELLVQFQDESVVDDSQLPKDRFSAERLKGVDSTLKIQPAELGDSAMYLCASSLPLAAETQYFGPGTRLLVL.

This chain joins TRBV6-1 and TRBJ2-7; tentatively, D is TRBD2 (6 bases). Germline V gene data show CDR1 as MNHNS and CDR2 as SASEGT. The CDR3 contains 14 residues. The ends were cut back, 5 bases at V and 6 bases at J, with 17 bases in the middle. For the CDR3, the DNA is TGTGCCAGCAGTTCAGAATGGAGGGCAGGCGAGCAGTACTTC. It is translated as CASSSEWRAGEQYF.

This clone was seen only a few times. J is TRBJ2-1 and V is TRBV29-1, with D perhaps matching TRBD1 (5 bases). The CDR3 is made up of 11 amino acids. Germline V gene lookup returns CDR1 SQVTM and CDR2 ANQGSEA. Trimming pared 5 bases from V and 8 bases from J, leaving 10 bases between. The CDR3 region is CSVIQGYEQFF. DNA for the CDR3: TGCAGCGTTATCCAGGGTTATGAGCAGTTCTTC.

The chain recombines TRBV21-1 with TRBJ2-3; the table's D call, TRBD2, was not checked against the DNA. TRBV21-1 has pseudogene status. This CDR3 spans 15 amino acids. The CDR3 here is CASRTAVTSTDTRYF. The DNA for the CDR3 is TGTGCCAGCAGGACAGCCGTTACTAGCACAGATACGCGGTATTTT.